This passage covers 14 T cell receptor beta chains from one sample sequenced in a study of cytomegalovirus exposure and HLA in healthy donors. The PCR had 60 Vbeta and 13 Jbeta primers. Profiled with immunoSEQ multiplex PCR; TCRdb holds only in-frame clones, not every one. The profile shows under 200,000 clones, around 81% of them singletons. The sequenced material came from PBMCs. The receptors derive from a man aged 35 to 55 in good health and CMV-seronegative.

This sequence joins TRBV25-1 and TRBJ2-3; possible D gene TRBD2, 5 bases. The germline gives CDR1 MGHDK, CDR2 SYGVNS. The CDR3 runs 17 residues. Between the trimmed V and J ends, which lost 3 bases and 0 bases, there was a span of 16 bases. CDR3 amino acids: CASSDPRAVTSTDTQYF. CDR3 coding DNA: TGTGCCAGCAGTGACCCAAGAGCGGTTACTAGCACAGATACGCAGTATTTT.

The chain combines TRBV9 with TRBJ2-5, with 7 nucleotides matching TRBD2. There are 13 residues in the CDR3. Germline V gene lookup returns CDR1 SGDLS and CDR2 YYNGEE. With 0 bases clipped from V and 5 bases from J, the junction kept 1 base outside the gene matches. In DNA form, the CDR3 reads TGTGCCAGCAGCGTAGGGGACTACGAGACCCAGTACTTC. It specifies CASSVGDYETQYF.

The rearrangement joins TRBV19 to TRBJ2-7, with 9 nucleotides matching TRBD1. From germline, CDR1 is LNHDA and CDR2 SQIVND (reference sequence). This CDR3 contains 16 residues. Germline trimming cut 4 bases from V and 0 bases from J; bases unmatched to any gene: 7. CDR3 residues: CASSTGGQGSSYEQYF. Written as DNA, the CDR3 is TGTGCCAGTAGTACCGGAGGACAGGGGAGCTCCTACGAGCAGTACTTC.

This sequence joins TRBV7-9 and TRBJ1-1, with 10 bases aligning to TRBD1. The trim removed 8 bases at V and 3 bases at J, leaving 0 bases unmatched. Per germline, CDR1 SEHNR and CDR2 FQNEAQ (reference sequence). The CDR3 is made up of 12 amino acids. CDR3 in amino acids: CASGTGDTEAFF. The DNA for the CDR3 is TGTGCCAGCGGGACAGGGGACACTGAAGCTTTCTTT.

Remarks on this clone: Other DNA sequences in the same sample also yield this CDR3. The V and J genes are TRBV7-3 and TRBJ1-5; no reliable D call. CDR3 length: 13 amino acids. V was shortened by 5 bases and J by 4 bases, with 9 bases between the two germline ends. CDR1 and CDR2 (germline): SGHTA, FQGTGA. For the CDR3, the DNA is TGTGCCAGCAGCCCGGGAGGGAATCAGCCCCAGCATTTT. Protein sequence: CASSPGGNQPQHF.

The chain combines TRBV6-5 with TRBJ1-5; 7 bases line up with TRBD1. Germline V gives CDR1 MNHEY, CDR2 SVGAGI. CDR3 length: 13 amino acids. J lost 7 bases, V lost 5 bases, and 5 bases had no gene match. DNA for the CDR3: TGTGCCAGCAGTATGGACAGGCAACAGCCCCAGCATTTT. Protein sequence: CASSMDRQQPQHF.

The chain joins TRBV19 to TRBJ1-5; D perhaps matches TRBD1 (5 bases). The CDR3 spans 16 residues. Germline V CDR1 and CDR2: LNHDA, SQIVND (reference sequence). The V end was cut by 3 bases, the J end by 7 bases, with 19 bases between. The CDR3 is CASSIGDQGRGQPQHF. For the CDR3, the DNA is TGTGCCAGTAGTATCGGGGATCAGGGACGGGGGCAGCCCCAGCATTTT.

The chain couples TRBV6-1 to TRBJ1-2, with D hard to call. Looked up from germline, CDR1 is MNHNS and CDR2 is SASEGT. Between the trimmed V and J ends, which lost 2 bases and 7 bases, there was a span of 14 bases. This CDR3 spans 14 amino acids. In DNA form, the CDR3 reads TGTGCCAGCAGTGAACGCCAGACAATTTCTGGCTACACCTTC. Translating it yields CASSERQTISGYTF.

The chain recombines TRBV5-1 with TRBJ2-7; D is ambiguous. The CDR3 totals 14 residues. The germline gives CDR1 SGHRS, CDR2 YFSETQ. Trimming took off 0 bases at V and 5 bases at J, with 12 bases between the two ends. CDR3 amino acids: CASSLDYYVHEQYF. The DNA for the CDR3 is TGCGCCAGCAGCTTGGACTACTACGTCCACGAGCAGTACTTC.

Here the CDR3 reads CASSVGTSGVNEQFF. CDR3 nucleotides: TGTGCCAGCAGCGTCGGGACTAGCGGGGTCAATGAGCAGTTCTTC. The chain employs TRBV7-7 and TRBJ2-1; 13 bases align to TRBD2. From germline, CDR1 is SSHAT and CDR2 FNYEAQ (reference sequence). The V segment lost 5 bases and the J segment 6 bases; nucleotides outside the gene matches: 4. This CDR3 is built from 15 residues. The full variable domain, in which reference TRBV7-7 and TRBJ2-1 provide the parts outside the CDR3, is GAGVSQSPRYKVTKRGQDVTLRCDPISSHATLYWYQQALGQGPEFLTYFNYEAQPDKSGLPSDRFSAERPEGSISTLTIQRTEQRDSAMYRCASSVGTSGVNEQFFGPGTRLTVL.

The chain recombines TRBV5-1 with TRBJ2-2; 8 nucleotides align to TRBD1. Germline V gives CDR1 SGHRS, CDR2 YFSETQ. Trimming at V came to 3 bases and at J to 3 bases, leaving 10 bases not matched to a gene. This CDR3 is built from 17 residues. The CDR3 bases are TGCGCCAGCAGCTGGGGCGACAGGGGTCGCGACACCGGGGAGCTGTTTTTT. Translation: CASSWGDRGRDTGELFF.

V usage is TRBV5-8 and J usage is TRBJ2-6; possibly TRBD1 for D (5 bases). The V gene lost 4 bases and the J gene lost 0 bases, with 8 bases spanning the gap. Germline-derived CDR1 and CDR2 are SGHTS and YDEGEE. The CDR3 is 15 amino acids. CDR3 sequence: CASSPTVSGANVLTF. For the CDR3, the DNA is TGTGCCAGCAGCCCGACAGTCTCTGGGGCCAACGTCCTGACTTTC.

The chain couples TRBV10-3 to TRBJ2-1; 10 nucleotides align to TRBD2. The CDR3 is 16 amino acids. Germline values: CDR1 ENHRY, CDR2 SYGVKD. V was clipped by 0 bases and J by 8 bases; unmatched bases: 7. CDR3 coding DNA: TGTGCCATCAGTGAGTCTAGGACTAGCGGTTCGGATGAGCAGTTCTTC. This translates into CAISESRTSGSDEQFF.

This chain uses TRBV2 with TRBJ2-2; 14 bases agree with TRBD2. The CDR3 has 17 residues. Germline trimming cut 8 bases from V and 5 bases from J; bases unmatched to any gene: 10. Germline CDR1 and CDR2: SNHLY and FYNNEI. CDR3 coding DNA: TGTGCCAGCGGGGATGGACTAGCGGGGGGAGGGACCGGGGAGCTGTTTTTT. This sequence encodes CASGDGLAGGGTGELFF.